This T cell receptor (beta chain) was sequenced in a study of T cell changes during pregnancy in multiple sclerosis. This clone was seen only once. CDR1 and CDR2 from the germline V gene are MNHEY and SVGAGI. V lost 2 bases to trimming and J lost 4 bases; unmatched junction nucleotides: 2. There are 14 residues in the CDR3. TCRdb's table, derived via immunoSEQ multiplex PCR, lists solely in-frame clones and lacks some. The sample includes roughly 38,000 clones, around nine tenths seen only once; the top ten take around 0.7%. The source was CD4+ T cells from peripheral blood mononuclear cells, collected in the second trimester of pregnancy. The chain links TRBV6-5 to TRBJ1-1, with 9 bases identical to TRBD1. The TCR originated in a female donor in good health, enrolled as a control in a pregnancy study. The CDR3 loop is CASSYDRGSTEAFF. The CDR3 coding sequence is TGTGCCAGCAGTTACGACAGGGGGTCCACTGAAGCTTTCTTT.